This T cell receptor beta chain emerged from a study of T cell changes during pregnancy in multiple sclerosis. Germline-derived CDR1 and CDR2 are SGHKS and YYEKEE (reference sequence). CDR3 size: 16 residues. V was shortened by 1 base and J by 11 bases, with 25 bases between the two germline ends. The data were produced by immunoSEQ multiplex PCR, yet TCRdb's version contains in-frame clones alone and is incomplete. Seen here are approximately 100,000 clones, approximately 94% observed once, and the top ten hold approximately 1.2%. Sample: peripheral blood, taken in the second trimester of pregnancy. The sequence was collected from a female donor with multiple sclerosis, enrolled in a pregnancy study. V gene TRBV5-5 combines with J gene TRBJ2-7; no reliable D call. In DNA form, the CDR3 reads TGTGCCAGCAGCTTGCTCGCCGGCGGATATTCAAATAAGGAGTACTTC. Translated, it gives CASSLLAGGYSNKEYF.